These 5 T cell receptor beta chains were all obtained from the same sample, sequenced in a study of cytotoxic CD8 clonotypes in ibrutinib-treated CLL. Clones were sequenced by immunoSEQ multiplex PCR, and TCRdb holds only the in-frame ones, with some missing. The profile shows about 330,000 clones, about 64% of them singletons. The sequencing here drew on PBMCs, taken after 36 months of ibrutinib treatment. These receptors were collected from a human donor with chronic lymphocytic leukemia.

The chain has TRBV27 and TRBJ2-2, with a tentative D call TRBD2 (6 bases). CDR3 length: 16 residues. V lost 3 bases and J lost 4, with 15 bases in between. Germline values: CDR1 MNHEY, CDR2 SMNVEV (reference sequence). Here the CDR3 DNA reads TGTGCCAGCAGTTTTACCTGGGGAGCGGGCACCGGGGAGCTGTTTTTT. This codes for CASSFTWGAGTGELFF.

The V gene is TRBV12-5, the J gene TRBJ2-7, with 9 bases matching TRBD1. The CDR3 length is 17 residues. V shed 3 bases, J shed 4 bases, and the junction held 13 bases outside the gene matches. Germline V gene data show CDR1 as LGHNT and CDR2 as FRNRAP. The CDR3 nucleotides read TGTGCTAGTGGTTTTAATTTCGGGACAGGGTCGGCATACGAGCAGTACTTC. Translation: CASGFNFGTGSAYEQYF. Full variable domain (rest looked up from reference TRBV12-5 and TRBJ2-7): DARVTQTPRHKVTEMGQEVTMRCQPILGHNTVFWYRQTMMQGLELLAYFRNRAPLDDSGMPKDRFSAEMPDATLATLKIQPSEPRDSAVYFCASGFNFGTGSAYEQYFGPGTRLTVT.

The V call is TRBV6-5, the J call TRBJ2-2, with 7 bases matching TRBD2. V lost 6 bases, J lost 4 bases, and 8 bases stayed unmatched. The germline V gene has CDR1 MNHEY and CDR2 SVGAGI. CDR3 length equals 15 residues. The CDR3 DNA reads TGTGCCAGCAGCCCCATAGCGGGCTCCACCGGGGAGCTGTTTTTT. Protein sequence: CASSPIAGSTGELFF.

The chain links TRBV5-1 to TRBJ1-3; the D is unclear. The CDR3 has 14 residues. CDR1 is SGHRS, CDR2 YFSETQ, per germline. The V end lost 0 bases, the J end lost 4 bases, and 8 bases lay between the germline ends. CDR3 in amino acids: CASSLAPGGNTIYF. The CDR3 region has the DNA TGCGCCAGCAGCTTGGCGCCCGGGGGAAACACCATATATTTT.

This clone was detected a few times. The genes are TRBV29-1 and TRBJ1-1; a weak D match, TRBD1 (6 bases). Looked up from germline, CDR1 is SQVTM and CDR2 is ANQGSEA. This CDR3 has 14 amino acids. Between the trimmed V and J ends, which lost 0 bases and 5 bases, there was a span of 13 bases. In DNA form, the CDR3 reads TGCAGCGTTGAAGAGCTGACAGGAAGGACTGAAGCTTTCTTT. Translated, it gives CSVEELTGRTEAFF.